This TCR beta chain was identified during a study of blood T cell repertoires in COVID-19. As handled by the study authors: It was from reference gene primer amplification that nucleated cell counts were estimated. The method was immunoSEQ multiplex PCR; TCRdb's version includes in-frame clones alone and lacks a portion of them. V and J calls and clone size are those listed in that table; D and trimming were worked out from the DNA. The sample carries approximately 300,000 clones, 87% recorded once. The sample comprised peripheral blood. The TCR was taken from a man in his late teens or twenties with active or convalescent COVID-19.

The chain's CDR3 is CASSEPGLSVGEQYF. DNA for the CDR3: TGTGCCAGCAGCGAACCGGGACTTAGCGTCGGCGAGCAGTACTTC. The genes are TRBV13 and TRBJ2-7, with D possibly being TRBD2 (6 bases). Looked up from germline, CDR1 is PRHDT and CDR2 is FYEKMQ (reference sequence). Trimming took off 5 bases at V and 6 bases at J, with 20 bases between the two ends. CDR3 size: 15 residues.